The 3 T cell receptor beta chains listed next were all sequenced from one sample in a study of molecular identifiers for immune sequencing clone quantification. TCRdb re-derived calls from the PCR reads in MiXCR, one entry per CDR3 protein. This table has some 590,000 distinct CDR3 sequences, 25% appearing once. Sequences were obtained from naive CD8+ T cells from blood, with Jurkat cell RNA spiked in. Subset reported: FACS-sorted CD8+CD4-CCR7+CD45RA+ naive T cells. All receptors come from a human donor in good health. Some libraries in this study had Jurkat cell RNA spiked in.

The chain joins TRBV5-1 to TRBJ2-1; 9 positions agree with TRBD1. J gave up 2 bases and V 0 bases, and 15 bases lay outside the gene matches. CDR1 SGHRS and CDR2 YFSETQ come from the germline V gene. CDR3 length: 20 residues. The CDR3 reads CASSLVSGTGSPVPYNEQFF. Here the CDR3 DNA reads TGCGCCAGCAGCTTGGTTTCTGGGACAGGGAGCCCCGTCCCCTACAATGAGCAGTTCTTC.

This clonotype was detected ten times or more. The CDR3: CASSSIRTDTQYF. The CDR3 DNA is TGTGCCAGCAGCTCAATCCGCACAGATACGCAGTATTTT. The chain recombines TRBV7-9 with TRBJ2-3; D remains ambiguous. The V gene lost 4 bases and the J gene lost 1 base, with 6 bases spanning the gap. Germline CDR1 SEHNR, CDR2 FQNEAQ (reference sequence). The CDR3 covers 13 residues.

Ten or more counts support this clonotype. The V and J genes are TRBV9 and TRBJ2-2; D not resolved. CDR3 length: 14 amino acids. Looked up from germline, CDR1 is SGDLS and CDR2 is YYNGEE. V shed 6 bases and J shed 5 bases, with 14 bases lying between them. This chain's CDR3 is CASTTALETGELFF. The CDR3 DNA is TGTGCCAGCACAACCGCGCTAGAGACCGGGGAGCTGTTTTTT.